One sample yielded the 16 T cell receptor beta chains listed below, sequenced in a study of PD-1 blockade in classical Hodgkin lymphoma. Using immunoSEQ multiplex PCR, the repertoire was profiled, and TCRdb retains in-frame clones only, with some absent. The sample records over 10,000 clones, 85% to 90% being singletons. The sample's time point: cycle 4 day 1 (C4D1), after more than five weeks of nivolumab. Every patient had relapsed following autologous stem cell transplantation, and cohorts differed in brentuximab vedotin exposure. The study purified CD4+ T cells from thawed PBMCs using magnetic negative selection. This specimen consisted of CD4+ T cells from blood, obtained before the fourth cycle of nivolumab. These receptor sequences come from a human donor with classical Hodgkin lymphoma.

The V call is TRBV19, the J call TRBJ2-7; 11 bases are shared with TRBD1. The CDR3 totals 18 residues. J gave up 2 bases and V 0 bases, and 9 bases lay outside the gene matches. CDR1 and CDR2 (germline): LNHDA, SQIVND (reference sequence). The CDR3 DNA reads TGTGCCAGTAGTATAGATCACTCCCGGGACAGGGGGACCTACGAGCAGTACTTC. It specifies CASSIDHSRDRGTYEQYF.

In DNA form, the CDR3 reads TGTGCCAGCAGTGGGGACAGGGGCAATGAGCAGTTCTTC. Translated, it gives CASSGDRGNEQFF. V usage is TRBV2 and J usage is TRBJ2-1, with 10 bases identical to TRBD1. Germline lookup yields CDR1 SNHLY and CDR2 FYNNEI. The CDR3 has 13 amino acids. The V and J ends lost 4 bases and 6 bases, in that order; junction bases with no gene match: 0.

The rearrangement joins TRBV5-1 to TRBJ1-5; the D gene is possibly TRBD1 (5 bases). Germline assignment: CDR1 SGHRS and CDR2 YFSETQ. The V end was cut by 0 bases, the J end by 2 bases, with 12 bases between. This CDR3 is built from 16 residues. CDR3 sequence: CASSLGWDWGNQPQHF. The CDR3 nucleotides are TGCGCCAGCAGCTTGGGCTGGGACTGGGGCAATCAGCCCCAGCATTTT.

The rearrangement joins TRBV14 to TRBJ1-5; D is undetermined. CDR1 SGHDN and CDR2 FVKESK come from the germline V gene. V was pared by 6 bases and J by 1 base, with 10 bases between. This CDR3 region has 14 residues. In DNA, the CDR3 is TGTGCCAGCAGTCGGACGGAAAGCAATCAGCCCCAGCATTTT. This translates into CASSRTESNQPQHF.

The chain employs TRBV5-5 and TRBJ1-2; a weak D match, TRBD1 (5 bases). Germline lookup yields CDR1 SGHKS and CDR2 YYEKEE (reference sequence). The CDR3 spans 14 residues. Trimming cost V 3 bases and J 4 bases, with 13 bases left between them. The CDR3 region has the DNA TGTGCCAGCAGCTCTCAGGAGGGGACCTATGGCTACACCTTC. Its translation is CASSSQEGTYGYTF.

Here the CDR3 DNA reads TGTGCCAGCTCACCGATTCCTCCGGGACAGGAGTCCGGCTACACCTTC. Its protein is CASSPIPPGQESGYTF. The chain recombines TRBV18 with TRBJ1-2; 8 bases match TRBD1. Germline V gives CDR1 KGHSH, CDR2 LQKENI. The V and J ends lost 3 bases and 8 bases, in that order; junction bases with no gene match: 14. There are 16 residues in the CDR3.

The chain links TRBV7-8 to TRBJ1-2; the D gene is possibly TRBD1 (6 bases). Trimming cost V 5 bases and J 4 bases, with 14 bases left between them. Germline lookup yields CDR1 SGHVS and CDR2 FQNEAQ. There are 14 residues in the CDR3. DNA for the CDR3: TGTGCCAGCAGCCAATTAGGACAGACCTATGGCTACACCTTC. It codes for CASSQLGQTYGYTF.

The chain has TRBV28 and TRBJ1-1, with D maybe TRBD1 (6 bases). The CDR3 spans 14 residues. V gave up 3 bases and J gave up 4 bases, with 12 bases separating them. Germline V gene data show CDR1 as MDHEN and CDR2 as SYDVKM. CDR3 loop: CASSLLGTRTEAFF. In nucleotides, the CDR3 is TGTGCCAGCAGTTTGTTGGGGACACGCACTGAAGCTTTCTTT.

The chain recombines TRBV2 with TRBJ2-5; D ambiguous. With 6 bases removed from V and 4 bases from J, the gap between germline ends came to 12 bases. The CDR3 totals 13 residues. Per germline, CDR1 SNHLY and CDR2 FYNNEI. Here the CDR3 DNA reads TGTGCCAGCAGCGAGGTGGAGTTAGAGACCCAGTACTTC. Protein sequence: CASSEVELETQYF.

The chain has TRBV7-2 and TRBJ1-3; perhaps TRBD1 as D (6 bases). CDR3 size: 15 residues. Per the germline V gene, CDR1 is SGHTA and CDR2 is FQGNSA. Trimming pared 10 bases from V and 0 bases from J, leaving 16 bases between. This CDR3 is CATTRGPGSGNTIYF. In DNA form, the CDR3 reads TGTGCCACAACGCGGGGGCCTGGCTCTGGAAACACCATATATTTT.

This chain uses TRBV7-2 with TRBJ2-3; no reliable D call. CDR1 is SGHTA, CDR2 FQGNSA, per germline. The V gene lost 3 bases and the J gene lost 8 bases, with 12 bases spanning the gap. This CDR3 has 13 residues. CDR3 residues: CASSFNDRGTQYF. In DNA, the CDR3 is TGTGCCAGCAGCTTTAATGATCGTGGTACGCAGTATTTT.

The chain combines TRBV7-2 with TRBJ1-1; D is undetermined. Germline-derived CDR1 and CDR2 are SGHTA and FQGNSA. This CDR3 region has 17 residues. Trimming shortened V by 1 base and J by 4 bases, and 19 bases separated the two germline ends. The CDR3 nucleotides are TGTGCCAGCAGCTTAGGCCACCGCCAGTTCCCGAGCACTGAAGCTTTCTTT. It encodes CASSLGHRQFPSTEAFF.

The chain carries TRBV2 and TRBJ2-5; TRBD1 aligns across 7 bases. The CDR3 loop spans 14 amino acids. Germline V CDR1 and CDR2: SNHLY, FYNNEI. V was clipped by 10 bases and J by 4 bases; unmatched bases: 12. Here the CDR3 DNA reads TGTGCCACCACCCCCCGACAGGGTCCAGAGACCCAGTACTTC. Amino acids: CATTPRQGPETQYF.

This chain uses TRBV7-2 with TRBJ1-5; 7 nucleotides agree with TRBD1. The germline gives CDR1 SGHTA, CDR2 FQGNSA. The CDR3 is made up of 16 amino acids. The ends lost 5 bases at V and 4 bases at J; junction bases unmatched: 11. CDR3 sequence: CASSRTGGGQNQPQHF. The CDR3 nucleotides are TGTGCCAGCAGCCGGACCGGAGGGGGCCAAAATCAGCCCCAGCATTTT. The full variable domain, completed using reference TRBV7-2 and TRBJ1-5, is GAGVSQSPSNKVTEKGKDVELRCDPISGHTALYWYRQSLGQGLEFLIYFQGNSAPDKSGLPSDRFSAERTGGSVSTLTIQRTQQEDSAVYLCASSRTGGGQNQPQHFGDGTRLSIL.

This clone has more than one count but fewer than ten. The V gene is TRBV28, the J gene TRBJ2-1; TRBD2 agrees at 14 bases. V dropped 8 bases and J dropped 9; count of bases not matched to a gene: 6. CDR3 length: 14 amino acids. Germline assignment: CDR1 MDHEN and CDR2 SYDVKM. CDR3 sequence reads: CASQTSGRAGEQFF. In DNA, the CDR3 is TGTGCCAGCCAGACTAGCGGGAGGGCAGGTGAGCAGTTCTTC.

The chain carries TRBV30 and TRBJ1-5; D unresolved. CDR3 length: 13 amino acids. The ends were cut back, 5 bases at V and 7 bases at J, with 15 bases in the middle. CDR1 GTSNPN and CDR2 SVGIG come from the germline V gene (reference sequence). The CDR3 nucleotides are TGTGCCTGGGAGGCGGCCTTTCTACAGCCCCAGCATTTT. Its protein product is CAWEAAFLQPQHF.